Listed here is a single T cell receptor beta chain. Its antigen is not identified. Unique molecular identifiers were incorporated during preparation of the TCRbeta library. From the PCR reads, TCRdb called clonotypes with MiXCR, one entry per CDR3 protein. The table has hundreds of thousands of distinct CDR3 sequences, roughly a quarter seen once; the top ten hold around 4.8%. These data come from a study of T-cell reconstitution after alpha-beta-depleted transplantation in children. Findings and limits, study-wide: From newly produced T cells came most of the T-cell counts and diversity one year after transplant.

CDR3 length: 18 residues. CDR1 is SGHDT and CDR2 is YYEEEE in the germline V gene. The germline V and J ends were trimmed by 1 base and 0 bases, with 18 bases remaining between them. The V gene is TRBV5-6, the J gene TRBJ2-3; D is possibly TRBD2 (5 bases). The clonotype originates from a female patient aged 2-10 years who had a stem cell transplant for congenital amegakaryocytic thrombocytopenia, so the T cells may come from the graft donor. Source: PBMCs, mostly from graft donor cells, taken 360 days after TCRalphabeta/CD19-depleted stem cell transplant. The CDR3 DNA is TGTGCCAGCAGCTTGCCGGACTCCGCCTATTCTAGCACAGATACGCAGTATTTT. Amino acid sequence: CASSLPDSAYSSTDTQYF.